The 23 T cell receptor beta chains reported below all come from one sample, sequenced in a study of blood T cells in healthy people across ages. Together with a sample-barcoded 5' primer, a J-beta primer mix was included in a second PCR lasting roughly 6 to 12 cycles. In TCRdb, the 5' RACE reads were re-called with MiXCR into one record per CDR3 protein. This table has 600,000 or so distinct CDR3 sequences, roughly 30% appearing once. The sample taken for sequencing was blood. Every receptor here comes from an elderly woman in good health.

The V call is TRBV24-1, the J call TRBJ2-7; 9 positions match TRBD1. The DNA end favors TRBJ2-5, so the J call may be wrong. The CDR3 sequence is 15 residues long. CDR1 is KGHDR, CDR2 SFDVKD, per germline. The CDR3 protein is CASSPGRQGGGTQYF. Here the CDR3 DNA reads TGTGCCTCGAGTCCCGGCAGACAGGGGGGCGGGACCCAGTACTTC.

A note on this clonotype: A much larger clone differs from this one at a single base, so this may be a read error. The chain links TRBV12-3 or TRBV12-4 to TRBJ1-1; 8 positions match TRBD1. V lost 5 bases to trimming and J lost 3 bases; unmatched junction nucleotides: 8. The CDR3 contains 15 residues. CDR3 coding DNA: TGTGCCAGCAGTCCCCGCGCAGGGGGCGACACTGAAGCTTTCTTT. Its translation: CASSPRAGGDTEAFF.

This clonotype was counted ten times or more. The CDR3 reads CSQAPGEGSYNEQFF. CDR3 DNA: TGCAGTCAAGCTCCCGGGGAAGGATCCTACAATGAGCAGTTCTTC. The rearrangement links TRBV20-1 to TRBJ2-1, with D possibly being TRBD2 (5 bases). This CDR3 spans 15 amino acids. Germline CDR1 and CDR2: DFQATT and SNEGSKA (reference sequence). Deletions cut 8 bases from V and 1 base from J, with 18 bases between.

This clonotype has just a few counts. A much bigger clone sits one base away, suggesting this may be a read error. The chain recombines TRBV7-9 with TRBJ2-7, with a weak D call TRBD2 (5 bases). Trimming removed 1 base from V and 7 bases from J, with 14 bases in between. Germline V CDR1 and CDR2: SEHNR, FQNEAQ (reference sequence). The CDR3 is made up of 14 amino acids. The CDR3 is CASSLVASLNEQYF. The CDR3 DNA sequence: TGTGCCAGCAGCTTAGTGGCTAGCCTCAATGAGCAGTACTTC.

This rearrangement joins TRBV4-1 to TRBJ2-5, with D maybe TRBD2 (7 bases). V gave up 0 bases and J gave up 5 bases, with 13 bases separating them. The CDR3 runs to 15 residues. Looked up from germline, CDR1 is MGHRA and CDR2 is YSYEKL. The CDR3 spells CASSQDAGAGETQYF. Written as DNA, the CDR3 is TGCGCCAGCAGCCAAGATGCGGGGGCAGGGGAGACCCAGTACTTC.

This clonotype was seen many times. V gene TRBV29-1 combines with J gene TRBJ2-3; tentative D call: TRBD1 (6 bases). Between the trimmed V and J ends, which lost 6 bases and 1 base, there was a span of 17 bases. The germline gives CDR1 SQVTM, CDR2 ANQGSEA. The CDR3 consists of 15 residues. CDR3 in DNA: TGCAGCGTCCCCCCAAAGGACAGCGGCACAGATACGCAGTATTTT. This codes for CSVPPKDSGTDTQYF.

This clonotype was found many times. The chain links TRBV6-5 to TRBJ1-2, with a tentative D call TRBD1 (5 bases). The V and J ends lost 8 bases and 3 bases respectively, with 13 bases between them. Germline CDR1 is MNHEY and CDR2 is SVGAGI. CDR3 length: 13 residues. The CDR3 loop is CASYGGGYYGYTF. The DNA for the CDR3 is TGTGCCAGCTATGGGGGGGGATACTATGGCTACACCTTC.

This clonotype was observed many times. The chain recombines TRBV10-2 with TRBJ2-1, with 9 nucleotides matching TRBD1. Germline CDR1 and CDR2: WSHSY and SAAADI. The CDR3 length is 14 residues. V dropped 6 bases and J dropped 6; count of bases not matched to a gene: 6. The CDR3 protein is CASRTGTGINEQFF. CDR3 nucleotide sequence: TGCGCCAGCAGGACCGGGACAGGGATCAATGAGCAGTTCTTC.

This clonotype was seen only a few times. Given a much more abundant clone one base away, this may be a read error. The V call is TRBV7-2, the J call TRBJ2-1; no firm D call. Germline CDR1 reads SGHTA; CDR2 reads FQGNSA. Trimming took 2 bases from V and 6 from J, leaving 11 bases between them. CDR3 length: 14 amino acids. The CDR3 bases are TGTGCCAGCAGCTTACTGGATTTCCTCAATGAGCAGTTCTTC. This translates into CASSLLDFLNEQFF.

This clonotype was detected many times. This sequence joins TRBV11-3 and TRBJ2-3; weak D call: TRBD2 (6 bases). This CDR3 has 15 residues. The V end lost 5 bases, the J end lost 4 bases, and 16 bases lay between the germline ends. CDR1 is SGHNT, CDR2 YENEEA, per germline. The CDR3 sequence is CASSRGDMGADTQYF. The CDR3, as DNA: TGTGCCAGCAGCCGCGGGGATATGGGCGCAGATACGCAGTATTTT.

V usage is TRBV9 and J usage is TRBJ2-3, with 8 bases matching TRBD2. Per the germline V gene, CDR1 is SGDLS and CDR2 is YYNGEE. After removal of 3 bases from V and 4 bases from J, the junction contained 13 bases not matched to a gene. This CDR3 region has 17 residues. The CDR3 loop is CASSAQIPGGAADTQYF. In DNA form, the CDR3 reads TGTGCCAGCAGCGCTCAAATTCCCGGGGGGGCGGCAGATACGCAGTATTTT.

This clonotype has ten or more counts. This sequence joins TRBV20-1 and TRBJ2-1, with TRBD2 as a possible D gene (5 bases). V was cut by 8 bases and J by 6 bases, with 17 bases left in between. The CDR3 length is 13 residues. The germline gives CDR1 DFQATT, CDR2 SNEGSKA (reference sequence). CDR3 amino acids: CSISRTDTNEQFF. The CDR3 DNA reads as TGCAGTATCTCCAGGACTGACACCAATGAGCAGTTCTTC.

This clonotype was seen repeatedly, ten times or more. The V and J genes are TRBV6-5 and TRBJ1-1, with TRBD1 as a possible D gene (6 bases). Trimming left V 5 bases short and J 4 bases short, with 17 bases between. The CDR3 length is 15 residues. Germline V gene data show CDR1 as MNHEY and CDR2 as SVGAGI. The CDR3 protein is CASSDRSRGLTEAFF. DNA for the CDR3: TGTGCCAGCAGTGACCGTTCCAGGGGCCTCACTGAAGCTTTCTTT.

This clonotype was observed many times. The chain recombines TRBV6-6 with TRBJ1-2, with unresolved D. Per germline, CDR1 MNHNY and CDR2 SVGAGI (reference sequence). The CDR3 sequence is 12 residues long. The V end lost 3 bases, the J end lost 8 bases, and 10 bases lay between the germline ends. Here the CDR3 DNA reads TGTGCCAGCAGTTATGCGGGAAACGGCTACACCTTC. Amino acids: CASSYAGNGYTF.

This clonotype was counted ten times or more. The chain joins TRBV5-4 to TRBJ2-5; no clear D. The V end was cut by 9 bases, the J end by 5 bases, with 5 bases between. Germline loops: CDR1 SGHNT, CDR2 YYREEE (reference sequence). The CDR3 runs to 9 residues. CDR3 residues: CATKETQYF. CDR3 sequence (DNA): TGTGCCACCAAGGAGACCCAGTACTTC.

This clonotype was recorded at least ten times. The chain joins TRBV15 to TRBJ2-7, with D perhaps matching TRBD2 (5 bases). Germline-derived CDR1 and CDR2 are LNHNV and YYDKDF (reference sequence). The V and J ends lost 5 bases and 5 bases respectively, with 16 bases between them. This CDR3 comprises 14 residues. CDR3 residues: CATSAGPPGNEQYF. The DNA of the CDR3 is TGTGCCACCAGCGCCGGGCCTCCGGGGAACGAGCAGTACTTC.

With regard to this clonotype: A read error may account for a junction end that differs from germline. The chain has TRBV20-1 and TRBJ1-1; the D gene is possibly TRBD1 (6 bases). Germline assignment: CDR1 DFQATT and CDR2 SNEGSKA (reference sequence). This CDR3 region has 13 residues. Written as DNA, the CDR3 is TGCGGTGCTAGTGGGGGGGCTGAAATTGAAGCTTTCTTT. Encoded protein: CGASGGAEIEAFF.

This sequence joins TRBV5-1 and TRBJ1-4; 10 bases agree with TRBD1. Unmatched junction bases numbered 10, after V lost 4 bases and J lost 7 bases. The CDR3 extends over 16 amino acids. CDR1 and CDR2 from the germline V gene are SGHRS and YFSETQ. CDR3 DNA: TGCGCCAGCAGCCCGGGGCCGACAGGGGGCTTTGAAAAACTGTTTTTT. Translated, it gives CASSPGPTGGFEKLFF.

With regard to this clonotype: The CDR3 does not close with the conserved phenylalanine or tryptophan, likely indicating a read error. The genes are TRBV2 and TRBJ2-7; 7 bases align to TRBD2. The CDR3 extends over 16 amino acids. Germline V gives CDR1 SNHLY, CDR2 FYNNEI. V was clipped by 4 bases and J by 7 bases; unmatched bases: 16. The CDR3 DNA follows: TGTGCCAGCAGTGGGCAAAGGGTAGCGGGCCACAATGAGCAGTACTCC. Encoded protein: CASSGQRVAGHNEQYS.

This clonotype showed up just a few times. The gene calls are TRBV6-5 and TRBJ2-5, with D unresolved. TRBJ2-1 matches the DNA end more closely, so the J call is doubtful. CDR1 is MNHEY, CDR2 SVGAGI, per germline. This CDR3 has 14 residues. CDR3 residues: CASSYGQDQETQFF. The CDR3 coding sequence is TGTGCCAGCAGTTACGGGCAGGACCAAGAGACCCAGTTCTTC.

At least ten counts were recorded for this clonotype. The J gene is TRBJ2-1, the V gene TRBV6-6, with 13 bases aligning to TRBD2. J lost 6 bases, V lost 6 bases, and 5 bases had no gene match. Germline CDR1 and CDR2: MNHNY and SVGAGI (reference sequence). The CDR3 covers 15 residues. The CDR3 DNA reads TGTGCCAGCAGCTGGACTAGCGGGGGACTCAATGAGCAGTTCTTC. Encoded protein: CASSWTSGGLNEQFF.

The table lists this clonotype with many counts. This chain connects TRBV29-1 to TRBJ2-7; D is possibly TRBD2 (5 bases). From germline, CDR1 is SQVTM and CDR2 ANQGSEA. V shed 7 bases and J shed 3 bases, with 10 bases lying between them. This CDR3 has 11 amino acids. This CDR3 reads CSAGLGYEQYF. The CDR3 DNA reads as TGCAGCGCGGGGTTGGGCTACGAGCAGTACTTC.

This clonotype showed up many times. The chain has TRBV7-2 and TRBJ2-3, with D hard to call. Germline V gives CDR1 SGHTA, CDR2 FQGNSA. V lost 1 base and J 7 bases, leaving 3 bases between the germline ends. The CDR3 is made up of 11 amino acids. The CDR3 sequence is CASSLDYTQYF. The CDR3 DNA reads as TGTGCCAGCAGCTTAGATTATACGCAGTATTTT.